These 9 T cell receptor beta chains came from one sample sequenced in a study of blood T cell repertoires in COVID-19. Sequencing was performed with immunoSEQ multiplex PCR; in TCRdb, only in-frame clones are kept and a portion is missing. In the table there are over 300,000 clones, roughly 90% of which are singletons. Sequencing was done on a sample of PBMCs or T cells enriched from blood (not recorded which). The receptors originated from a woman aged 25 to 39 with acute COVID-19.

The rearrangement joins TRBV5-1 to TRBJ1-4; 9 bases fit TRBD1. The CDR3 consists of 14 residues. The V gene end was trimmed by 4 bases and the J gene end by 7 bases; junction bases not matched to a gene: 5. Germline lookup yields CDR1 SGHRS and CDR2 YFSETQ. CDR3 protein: CASSQGQGSEKLFF. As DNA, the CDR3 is TGCGCCAGCAGCCAGGGACAGGGATCTGAAAAACTGTTTTTT. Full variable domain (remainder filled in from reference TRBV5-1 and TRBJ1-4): KAGVTQTPRYLIKTRGQQVTLSCSPISGHRSVSWYQQTPGQGLQFLFEYFSETQRNKGNFPGRFSGRQFSNSRSEMNVSTLELGDSALYLCASSQGQGSEKLFFGSGTQLSVL.

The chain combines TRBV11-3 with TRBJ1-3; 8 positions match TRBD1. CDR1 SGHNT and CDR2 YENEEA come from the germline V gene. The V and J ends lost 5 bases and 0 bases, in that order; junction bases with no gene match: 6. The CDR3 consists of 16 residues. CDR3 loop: CASSAGQESSGNTIYF. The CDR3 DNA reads TGTGCCAGCAGCGCGGGACAGGAGAGCTCTGGAAACACCATATATTTT.

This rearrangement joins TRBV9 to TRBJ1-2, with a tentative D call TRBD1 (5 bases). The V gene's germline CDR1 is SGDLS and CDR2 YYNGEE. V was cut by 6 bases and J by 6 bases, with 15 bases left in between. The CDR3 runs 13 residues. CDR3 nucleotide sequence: TGTGCCAGCATTGGGTCCGGAGGGGATGGCTACACCTTC. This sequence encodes CASIGSGGDGYTF.

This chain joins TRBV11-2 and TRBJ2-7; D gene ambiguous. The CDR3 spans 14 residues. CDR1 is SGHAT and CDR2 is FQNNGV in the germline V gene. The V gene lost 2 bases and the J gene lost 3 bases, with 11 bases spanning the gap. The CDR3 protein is CASSLLGTVYEQYF. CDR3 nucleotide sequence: TGTGCCAGCAGCTTATTGGGCACGGTCTACGAGCAGTACTTC.

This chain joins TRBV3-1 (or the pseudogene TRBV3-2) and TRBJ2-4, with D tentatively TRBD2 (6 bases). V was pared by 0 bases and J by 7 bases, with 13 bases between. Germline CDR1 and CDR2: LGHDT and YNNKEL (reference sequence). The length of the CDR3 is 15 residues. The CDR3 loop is CASSQDFPGVNIQYF. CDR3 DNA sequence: TGTGCCAGCAGCCAAGATTTTCCGGGAGTGAACATTCAGTACTTC.

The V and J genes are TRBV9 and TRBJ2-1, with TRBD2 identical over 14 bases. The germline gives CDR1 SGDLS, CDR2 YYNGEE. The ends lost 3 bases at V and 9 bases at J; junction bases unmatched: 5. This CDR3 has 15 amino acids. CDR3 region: CASSEGLAGGLEQFF. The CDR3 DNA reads TGTGCCAGCAGCGAAGGACTAGCGGGGGGTCTTGAGCAGTTCTTC.

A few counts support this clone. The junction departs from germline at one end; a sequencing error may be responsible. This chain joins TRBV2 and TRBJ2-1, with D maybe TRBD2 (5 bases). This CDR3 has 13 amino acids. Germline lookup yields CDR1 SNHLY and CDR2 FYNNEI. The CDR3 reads CASSEVFDYERFF. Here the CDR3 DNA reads TGTGCCAGCAGTGAAGTGTTTGACTACGAGCGGTTCTTC.

The CDR3, as DNA: TGTGCCAGTAGTCTTTCTTCCCGCTCCTACAATGAGCAGTTCTTC. This translates into CASSLSSRSYNEQFF. The chain is built from TRBV19 and TRBJ2-1; no definite D call. CDR1 is LNHDA and CDR2 is SQIVND in the germline V gene (reference sequence). Trimming removed 5 bases from V and 0 bases from J, with 11 bases in between. The CDR3 sequence is 15 residues long.

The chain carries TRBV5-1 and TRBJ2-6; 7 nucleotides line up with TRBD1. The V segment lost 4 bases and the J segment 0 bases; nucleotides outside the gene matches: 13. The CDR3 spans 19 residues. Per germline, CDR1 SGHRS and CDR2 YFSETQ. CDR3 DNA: TGCGCCAGCAGCCCGGGACAGTCTAGTTTAGTCTCTGGGGCCAACGTCCTGACTTTC. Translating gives CASSPGQSSLVSGANVLTF.